The 26 T cell receptor beta chains below all came from one sample that was sequenced in a study of shared clonotypes between healthy human individuals. Assay: immunoSEQ multiplex PCR; the TCRdb copy retains only in-frame clones and omits some. Counted here are some 2,000,000 clones, roughly 94% occurring once; the ten biggest clones make up more than 0.1%. The source material was naive CD4+ T cells sorted from blood. Sample subset: CD45RA+ positively selected. The receptors were gathered from a man aged 18 to 30 in good health.

For this clone: Other DNA sequences in this specimen translate into the identical CDR3. This rearrangement joins TRBV30 to TRBJ1-6, with D perhaps TRBD1 (5 bases). Per the germline V gene, CDR1 is GTSNPN and CDR2 is SVGIG (reference sequence). This CDR3 contains 15 residues. Between the trimmed V and J ends, which lost 1 base and 0 bases, there was a span of 7 bases. Here the CDR3 DNA reads TGTGCCTGGAGTGACGGGGGCTCCTATAATTCACCCCTCCACTTT. Amino acid sequence: CAWSDGGSYNSPLHF.

J is TRBJ2-3 and V is TRBV5-1; maybe TRBD2 (5 bases). In germline, CDR1 is SGHRS, CDR2 YFSETQ. This CDR3 has 15 amino acids. With 4 bases removed from V and 5 bases from J, the gap between germline ends came to 17 bases. CDR3 in amino acids: CASSLNSAVGDTQYF. CDR3 nucleotide sequence: TGCGCCAGCAGCCTCAACTCAGCGGTAGGAGATACGCAGTATTTT.

V is TRBV7-9 and J is TRBJ2-3, with D perhaps TRBD1 (5 bases). This CDR3 comprises 15 residues. Germline V gene sequence: CDR1 SEHNR, CDR2 FQNEAQ (reference sequence). Trimming took off 1 base at V and 4 bases at J, with 12 bases between the two ends. CDR3 residues: CASSLGRGNPDTQYF. The DNA for the CDR3 is TGTGCCAGCAGCTTAGGAAGGGGTAACCCAGATACGCAGTATTTT.

The V and J genes are TRBV2 and TRBJ1-6, with D possibly matching TRBD1 (5 bases). Germline V gene sequence: CDR1 SNHLY, CDR2 FYNNEI. V was cut by 4 bases and J by 10 bases, with 11 bases left in between. The CDR3 is made up of 13 amino acids. CDR3 residues: CASSGGVGSPLHF. CDR3 DNA sequence: TGTGCCAGCAGTGGGGGGGTTGGGTCACCCCTCCACTTT.

With respect to this clone: Mismatch with germline at one junction end may stem from a read error. The rearrangement links TRBV5-1 to TRBJ2-7; maybe TRBD1 (6 bases). Per the germline V gene, CDR1 is SGHRS and CDR2 is YFSETQ. CDR3 size: 10 residues. The CDR3 DNA is TGCGCCAGCAGCTTGGGGGGGCAATTGTTC. Protein sequence: CASSLGGQLF.

This sequence joins TRBV19 and TRBJ1-2; D gene unclear. CDR3 length: 13 amino acids. Per the germline V gene, CDR1 is LNHDA and CDR2 is SQIVND (reference sequence). V lost 3 bases, J lost 5 bases, and 10 bases lay in between. In DNA form, the CDR3 reads TGTGCCAGTAGTATCGACGGGATGTATGGCTACACCTTC. It is translated as CASSIDGMYGYTF.

The rearrangement joins TRBV10-2 to TRBJ1-6, with D possibly being TRBD1 (5 bases). CDR3 length: 12 residues. CDR1 and CDR2 from the germline V gene are WSHSY and SAAADI. V lost 6 bases, J lost 7 bases, and 7 bases lay in between. CDR3 sequence reads: CASRDNNSPLHF. DNA for the CDR3: TGCGCCAGCAGGGACAACAATTCACCCCTCCACTTT.

The V and J genes are TRBV6-1 and TRBJ2-7, with TRBD1 as a possible D gene (5 bases). The V gene lost 3 bases and the J gene lost 6 bases, with 9 bases spanning the gap. From germline, CDR1 is MNHNS and CDR2 SASEGT. The CDR3 is 12 amino acids. The CDR3 is CASSEQGSEQYF. DNA of the CDR3: TGTGCCAGCAGTGAGCAGGGCTCCGAGCAGTACTTC.

Comments on this clone: The sample holds other DNA sequences that translate to the same CDR3. The chain is built from TRBV5-1 and TRBJ1-5; D not resolved. V was clipped by 0 bases and J by 3 bases, with 4 bases between them. Germline CDR1 reads SGHRS; CDR2 reads YFSETQ. This CDR3 is built from 13 residues. The CDR3 loop reads CASSLGPNQPQHF. The CDR3 DNA sequence: TGCGCCAGCAGCTTGGGACCCAATCAGCCCCAGCATTTT. The complete variable domain, with remaining parts taken from reference TRBV5-1 and TRBJ1-5, reads KAGVTQTPRYLIKTRGQQVTLSCSPISGHRSVSWYQQTPGQGLQFLFEYFSETQRNKGNFPGRFSGRQFSNSRSEMNVSTLELGDSALYLCASSLGPNQPQHFGDGTRLSIL.

The chain joins TRBV6-6 to TRBJ2-3; the D gene is possibly TRBD2 (6 bases). This CDR3 contains 14 residues. Germline CDR1 reads MNHNY; CDR2 reads SVGAGI (reference sequence). Between the trimmed V and J ends, which lost 2 bases and 4 bases, there was a span of 10 bases. This CDR3 reads CASSYRRAPDTQYF. CDR3 DNA sequence: TGTGCCAGCAGTTACAGGAGGGCCCCAGATACGCAGTATTTT.

V usage is TRBV6-5 and J usage is TRBJ2-1; D gene uncertain. The CDR3 sequence is 11 residues long. V was clipped by 6 bases and J by 10 bases, with 10 bases between them. The germline V gene encodes CDR1 MNHEY and CDR2 SVGAGI. The CDR3: CASRTMIEQFF. The DNA for the CDR3 is TGTGCCAGCAGGACAATGATCGAGCAGTTCTTC.

J is TRBJ2-7 and V is TRBV7-9, with D unclear. Germline V gene lookup returns CDR1 SEHNR and CDR2 FQNEAQ (reference sequence). This CDR3 comprises 13 residues. The V end lost 1 base, the J end lost 2 bases, and 6 bases lay between the germline ends. CDR3 in amino acids: CASSLVTTYEQYF. CDR3 in DNA: TGTGCCAGCAGCTTAGTAACCACCTACGAGCAGTACTTC.

This chain joins TRBV4-1 and TRBJ2-3, with no clear D. From germline, CDR1 is MGHRA and CDR2 YSYEKL. V lost 3 bases, J lost 0 bases, and 16 bases lay in between. CDR3 length: 17 residues. In nucleotides, the CDR3 is TGCGCCAGCAGCCACGCCACGCGAGAGACTAGCACAGATACGCAGTATTTT. Translation gives CASSHATRETSTDTQYF.

The genes are TRBV28 and TRBJ1-4; 8 bases line up with TRBD1. There are 14 residues in the CDR3. V was pared by 3 bases and J by 5 bases, with 2 bases of the junction left unmatched. Germline V CDR1 and CDR2: MDHEN, SYDVKM. This chain's CDR3 is CASSFRTGNEKLFF. The CDR3 region has the DNA TGTGCCAGCAGTTTTCGGACAGGGAATGAAAAACTGTTTTTT.

The chain uses TRBV12-5 and TRBJ1-6, with 7 bases identical to TRBD1. CDR3 length: 18 amino acids. CDR1 and CDR2 from the germline V gene are LGHNT and FRNRAP. Germline trimming cut 0 bases from V and 6 bases from J; bases unmatched to any gene: 11. CDR3 sequence: CASGLVTSTGLSNSPLHF. As DNA, the CDR3 is TGTGCTAGTGGTTTGGTTACGTCGACAGGGCTAAGTAATTCACCCCTCCACTTT.

This chain uses TRBV29-1 with TRBJ2-7; a possible D gene is TRBD2 (6 bases). The V end lost 3 bases, the J end lost 7 bases, and 16 bases lay between the germline ends. CDR1 and CDR2 from the germline V gene are SQVTM and ANQGSEA. The CDR3 spans 13 residues. The CDR3 protein is CSVDAPGGVEQYF. Here the CDR3 DNA reads TGCAGCGTTGATGCCCCCGGAGGGGTGGAGCAGTACTTC.

About this clone itself: The sample has other DNA sequences that encode this CDR3 too. V is TRBV5-1 and J is TRBJ2-5, with 7 positions matching TRBD1. Losses at the gene ends were 0 bases for V and 5 bases for J; bases not matched to a gene: 4. The CDR3 length is 14 residues. Germline assignment: CDR1 SGHRS and CDR2 YFSETQ. The CDR3 spells CASSLEGGRETQYF. For the CDR3, the DNA is TGCGCCAGCAGCTTGGAAGGGGGCAGGGAGACCCAGTACTTC.

The chain combines TRBV6-5 with TRBJ2-7; 8 bases map to TRBD1. The CDR3 runs to 14 residues. The V gene end was trimmed by 6 bases and the J gene end by 5 bases; junction bases not matched to a gene: 9. Germline-derived CDR1 and CDR2 are MNHEY and SVGAGI. The chain's CDR3 is CASSPRTGINEQYF. CDR3 DNA: TGTGCCAGCAGCCCCCGGACAGGGATAAACGAGCAGTACTTC.

The chain combines TRBV6-1 with TRBJ1-5; D is undetermined. The germline V gene has CDR1 MNHNS and CDR2 SASEGT. Trimming shortened V by 6 bases and J by 2 bases, and 14 bases separated the two germline ends. CDR3 length: 15 amino acids. CDR3: CASRTRGSGNQPQHF. CDR3 DNA: TGTGCCAGCAGAACCCGTGGGAGCGGCAATCAGCCCCAGCATTTT.

V and J are TRBV14 and TRBJ2-7; D is unclear. The CDR3 loop spans 17 amino acids. V was shortened by 1 base and J by 3 bases, with 19 bases between the two germline ends. Germline CDR1 and CDR2: SGHDN and FVKESK. DNA for the CDR3: TGTGCCAGCAGCCAAGCCAAACCCGGGCGGAATGTCTACGAGCAGTACTTC. Protein product: CASSQAKPGRNVYEQYF.

V usage is TRBV27 and J usage is TRBJ2-3; D not certain. V was trimmed by 0 bases and J by 2 bases, leaving 6 bases between them. Germline V lookup: CDR1 MNHEY, CDR2 SMNVEV (reference sequence). The CDR3 runs 14 residues. The CDR3 DNA reads as TGTGCCAGCAGTTTATCGAGAGTCACAGATACGCAGTATTTT. Its protein is CASSLSRVTDTQYF.

With regard to this clone: Other nucleotide sequences in the sample specify the same CDR3. The chain links TRBV18 to TRBJ1-1; D ambiguous. CDR3 length: 12 residues. The V end was cut by 0 bases, the J end by 8 bases, with 7 bases between. Germline V CDR1 and CDR2: KGHSH, LQKENI. The chain's CDR3 is CASSPPGGEAFF. CDR3 coding DNA: TGTGCCAGCTCACCACCGGGTGGGGAAGCTTTCTTT.

This chain links TRBV4-1 with TRBJ2-3, with 8 bases fitting TRBD1. The CDR3 is 15 amino acids. Germline V gives CDR1 MGHRA, CDR2 YSYEKL. V lost 1 base and J lost 6; bases outside the gene matches: 6. CDR3 region: CASSQGTGHSDTQYF. CDR3 in DNA: TGCGCCAGCAGCCAAGGGACAGGGCATTCTGATACGCAGTATTTT.

This sequence joins TRBV9 and TRBJ1-4; no definite D call. The CDR3 extends over 15 amino acids. Trimming removed 3 bases at V and 0 bases at J, with 9 bases between. Germline CDR1 and CDR2: SGDLS and YYNGEE. Written as DNA, the CDR3 is TGTGCCAGCAGCGCTGGGCTCGCAACTAATGAAAAACTGTTTTTT. Protein product: CASSAGLATNEKLFF.

The chain recombines TRBV19 with TRBJ2-1, with D perhaps TRBD2 (5 bases). Trimming took 3 bases from V and 7 from J, leaving 16 bases between them. The length of the CDR3 is 15 residues. Per the germline V gene, CDR1 is LNHDA and CDR2 is SQIVND (reference sequence). CDR3 coding DNA: TGTGCCAGTAGTATGATCGCACGGGGAGAAAATGAGCAGTTCTTC. Its translation is CASSMIARGENEQFF.

This chain joins TRBV7-9 and TRBJ1-1; D uncertain. This CDR3 region has 16 residues. CDR1 SEHNR and CDR2 FQNEAQ come from the germline V gene (reference sequence). V was clipped by 7 bases and J by 0 bases, with 18 bases between them. CDR3 nucleotides: TGTGCCAGCACCTCAAATCAGATCACCTTGAACACTGAAGCTTTCTTT. Translation gives CASTSNQITLNTEAFF.